Below, 9 T cell receptor beta chains from the same sample are listed, as sequenced in a study of T-cell reconstitution after alpha-beta-depleted transplantation in children. Using unique molecular identifiers, the investigators prepared the TCRbeta library. TCRdb reanalysed the PCR reads using MiXCR and keeps one entry per CDR3 protein. The table lists a few hundred thousand distinct CDR3 sequences, more than 9% of them singletons. The source was peripheral blood, collected 180 days after TCRalphabeta/CD19-depleted stem cell transplant. The receptors were sampled from a male patient aged 2-9 years who had a stem cell transplant for chronic granulomatous disease, so the T cells may come from the graft donor.

There are a few counts of this clonotype. At one end the junction does not follow the germline gene, possibly because of a read error. Here the CDR3 reads CCAITWGHGGNEQFF. CDR3 in DNA: TGCTGTGCTATCACCTGGGGTCATGGGGGCAATGAGCAGTTCTTC. This chain links TRBV20-1 with TRBJ2-1, with D tentatively TRBD1 or TRBD2 (5 bases each). The germline gives CDR1 DFQATT, CDR2 SNEGSKA (reference sequence). This CDR3 is built from 15 residues.

This clonotype was detected ten times or more. The chain carries TRBV10-2 and TRBJ2-1; no clear D gene. V was trimmed by 0 bases and J by 5 bases, leaving 14 bases between them. Germline V lookup: CDR1 WSHSY, CDR2 SAAADI. This CDR3 is built from 16 residues. The CDR3, as DNA: TGCGCCAGCAGTGAGTCGAAGGGTAGAGTGGACAATGAGCAGTTCTTC. The encoded protein is CASSESKGRVDNEQFF.

Details on this clonotype: A read error may explain this, as a much larger clone is one base away. No conserved phenylalanine or tryptophan ends this CDR3, so it is likely a read error. The chain links TRBV5-5 to TRBJ1-1, with TRBD1 as a possible D gene (5 bases). The germline V and J ends were trimmed by 3 bases and 4 bases, with 22 bases remaining between them. Germline values: CDR1 SGHKS, CDR2 YYEKEE (reference sequence). The CDR3 length is 17 residues. CDR3 sequence: CASSSPGLGLVGTEAFY. The CDR3 nucleotides are TGTGCCAGCAGCTCGCCGGGACTCGGACTGGTGGGCACTGAAGCTTTCTAT.

A few counts support this clonotype. V gene TRBV7-9 combines with J gene TRBJ1-4; the D is unclear. Germline loops: CDR1 SEHNR, CDR2 FQNEAQ (reference sequence). The CDR3 consists of 12 residues. V lost 3 bases and J 13 bases, leaving 12 bases between the germline ends. The CDR3 coding sequence is TGTGCCAGCAGCTTTGAAGTAACTAGACTGTTTTTT. Protein sequence: CASSFEVTRLFF.

This clonotype appeared many times. V is TRBV29-1 and J is TRBJ2-7; possible D gene TRBD1, 6 bases. V gave up 6 bases and J gave up 2 bases, with 17 bases separating them. Germline lookup yields CDR1 SQVTM and CDR2 ANQGSEA. The CDR3 runs to 14 residues. The DNA of the CDR3 is TGCAGCGTGATGACAGGCAGTTCCACCTACGAGCAGTACTTC. Amino acids: CSVMTGSSTYEQYF.

This clonotype was detected ten times or more. V and J are TRBV20-1 and TRBJ2-1; 7 positions match TRBD2. The CDR3 extends over 14 amino acids. V shed 3 bases, J shed 4 bases, and the junction held 6 bases outside the gene matches. The germline CDR1 and CDR2 sequences are DFQATT and SNEGSKA (reference sequence). DNA for the CDR3: TGCAGTGCTAGTACTAGCGAAAGGTACAATGAGCAGTTCTTC. This codes for CSASTSERYNEQFF.

This clonotype was observed at least ten times. The chain has TRBV28 and TRBJ2-7; a possible D gene is TRBD2 (6 bases). Germline lookup yields CDR1 MDHEN and CDR2 SYDVKM. Deletions cut 6 bases from V and 2 bases from J, with 14 bases between. CDR3 length: 14 amino acids. CDR3 nucleotide sequence: TGTGCCAGCAGGCGAGCCGGGAGTACCTACGAGCAGTACTTC. Translation: CASRRAGSTYEQYF. Full variable domain (outside the CDR3, taken from reference TRBV28 and TRBJ2-7): DVKVTQSSRYLVKRTGEKVFLECVQDMDHENMFWYRQDPGLGLRLIYFSYDVKMKEKGDIPEGYSVSREKKERFSLILESASTNQTSMYLCASRRAGSTYEQYFGPGTRLTVT.

In regard to this clonotype: A much larger clone differs by one base, so this may be a read error. The chain joins TRBV29-1 to TRBJ2-7; tentatively, D is TRBD1 or TRBD2 (6 bases each). The germline CDR1 and CDR2 sequences are SQVTM and ANQGSEA. This CDR3 is built from 11 residues. V lost 7 bases and J lost 3, with 10 bases in between. CDR3 region: CSAGGHYEQYF. In DNA form, the CDR3 reads TGCAGCGCCGGGGGCCACTACGAGCAGTACTTC.

This clonotype occurred many times. The chain recombines TRBV28 with TRBJ2-1; D might be TRBD2 (7 bases). V was trimmed by 7 bases and J by 8 bases, leaving 27 bases between them. Germline CDR1 MDHEN, CDR2 SYDVKM. The CDR3 covers 17 residues. CDR3: CASTSRGGGASFYEQFF. The CDR3 DNA reads as TGTGCCAGCACCTCGCGCGGGGGCGGCGCTAGCTTCTATGAGCAGTTCTTC. The full variable domain, completed using reference TRBV28 and TRBJ2-1, is DVKVTQSSRYLVKRTGEKVFLECVQDMDHENMFWYRQDPGLGLRLIYFSYDVKMKEKGDIPEGYSVSREKKERFSLILESASTNQTSMYLCASTSRGGGASFYEQFFGPGTRLTVL.